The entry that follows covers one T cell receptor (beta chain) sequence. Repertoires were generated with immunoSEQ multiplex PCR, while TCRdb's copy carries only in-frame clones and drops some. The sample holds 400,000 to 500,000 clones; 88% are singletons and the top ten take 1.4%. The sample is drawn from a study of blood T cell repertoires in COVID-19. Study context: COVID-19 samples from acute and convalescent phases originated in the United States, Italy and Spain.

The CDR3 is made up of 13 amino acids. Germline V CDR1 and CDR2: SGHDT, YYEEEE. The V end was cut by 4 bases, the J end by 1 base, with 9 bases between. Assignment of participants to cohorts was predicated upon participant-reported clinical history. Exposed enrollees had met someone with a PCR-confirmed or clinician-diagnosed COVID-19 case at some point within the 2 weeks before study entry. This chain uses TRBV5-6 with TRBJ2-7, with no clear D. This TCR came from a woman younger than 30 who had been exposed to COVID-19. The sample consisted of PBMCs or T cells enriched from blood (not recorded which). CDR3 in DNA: TGTGCCAGCAGCAATGCAGGATCCTACGAGCAGTACTTC. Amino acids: CASSNAGSYEQYF.